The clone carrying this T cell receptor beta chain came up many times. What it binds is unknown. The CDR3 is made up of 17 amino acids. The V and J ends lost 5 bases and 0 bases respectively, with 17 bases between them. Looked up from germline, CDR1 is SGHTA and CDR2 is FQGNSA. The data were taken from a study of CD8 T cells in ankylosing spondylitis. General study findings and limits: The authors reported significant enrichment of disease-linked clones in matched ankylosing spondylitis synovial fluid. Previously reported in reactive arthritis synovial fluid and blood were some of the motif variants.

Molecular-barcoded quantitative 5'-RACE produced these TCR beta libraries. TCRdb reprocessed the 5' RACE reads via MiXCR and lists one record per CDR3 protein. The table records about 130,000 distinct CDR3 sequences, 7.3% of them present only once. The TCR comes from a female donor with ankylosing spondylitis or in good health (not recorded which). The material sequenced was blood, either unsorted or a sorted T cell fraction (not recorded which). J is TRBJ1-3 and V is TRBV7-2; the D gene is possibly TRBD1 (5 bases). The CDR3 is CASSRNPTESSGNTIYF. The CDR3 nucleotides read TGTGCCAGCAGCCGTAACCCGACAGAAAGCTCTGGAAACACCATATATTTT.